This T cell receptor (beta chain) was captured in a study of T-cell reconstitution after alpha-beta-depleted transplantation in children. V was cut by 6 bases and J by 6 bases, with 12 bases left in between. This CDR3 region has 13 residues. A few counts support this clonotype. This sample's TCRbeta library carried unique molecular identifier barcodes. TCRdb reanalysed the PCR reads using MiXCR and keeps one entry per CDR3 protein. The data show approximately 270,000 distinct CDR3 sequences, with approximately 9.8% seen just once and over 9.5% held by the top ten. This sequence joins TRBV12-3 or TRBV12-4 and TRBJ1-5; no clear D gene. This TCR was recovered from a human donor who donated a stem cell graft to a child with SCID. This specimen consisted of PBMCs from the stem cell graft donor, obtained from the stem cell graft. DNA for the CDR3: TGTGCCAGCAGCCCAGCTTGGGGTCAGCCCCAGCATTTT. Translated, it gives CASSPAWGQPQHF.